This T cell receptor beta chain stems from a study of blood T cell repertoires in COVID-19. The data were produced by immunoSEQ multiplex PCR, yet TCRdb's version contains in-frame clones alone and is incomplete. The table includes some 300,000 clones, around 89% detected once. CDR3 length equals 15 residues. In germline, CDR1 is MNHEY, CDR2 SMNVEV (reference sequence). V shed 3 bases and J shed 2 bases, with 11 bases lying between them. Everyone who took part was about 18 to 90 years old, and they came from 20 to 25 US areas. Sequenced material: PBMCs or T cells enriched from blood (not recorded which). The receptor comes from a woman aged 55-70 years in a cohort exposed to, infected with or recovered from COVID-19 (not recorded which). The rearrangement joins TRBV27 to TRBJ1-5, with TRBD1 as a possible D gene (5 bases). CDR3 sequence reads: CASSFYGAGNQPQHF. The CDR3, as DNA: TGTGCCAGCAGTTTCTATGGGGCGGGCAATCAGCCCCAGCATTTT.